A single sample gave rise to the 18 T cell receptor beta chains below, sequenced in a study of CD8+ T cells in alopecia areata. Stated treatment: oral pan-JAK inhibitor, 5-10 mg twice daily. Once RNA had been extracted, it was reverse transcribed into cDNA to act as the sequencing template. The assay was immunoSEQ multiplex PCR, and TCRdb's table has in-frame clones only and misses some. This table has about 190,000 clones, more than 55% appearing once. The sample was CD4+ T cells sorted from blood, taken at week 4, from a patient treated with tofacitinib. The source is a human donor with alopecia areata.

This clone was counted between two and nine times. The DNA for the CDR3 is TGTGCCAGCAGAGGGACTAACCCCATCGAGCAGTACTTC. Its translation: CASRGTNPIEQYF. The chain uses TRBV28 and TRBJ2-7; TRBD2 aligns across 7 bases. This CDR3 has 13 residues. Unmatched junction bases numbered 8, after V lost 6 bases and J lost 6 bases. Germline V gene lookup returns CDR1 MDHEN and CDR2 SYDVKM.

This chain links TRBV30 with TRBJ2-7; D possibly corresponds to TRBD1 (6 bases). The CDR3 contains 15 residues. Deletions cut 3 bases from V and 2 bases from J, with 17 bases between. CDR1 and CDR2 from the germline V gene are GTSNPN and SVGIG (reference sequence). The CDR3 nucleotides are TGTGCCTGGAGCGGAAGCAGGGGCCCGCCCTACGAGCAGTACTTC. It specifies CAWSGSRGPPYEQYF.

The CDR3 region is CASSIVGQGSYEQYF. CDR3 bases: TGTGCCAGTAGTATCGTGGGACAGGGTTCCTACGAGCAGTACTTC. The V call is TRBV19, the J call TRBJ2-7, with 9 bases matching TRBD1. CDR3 length: 15 residues. The V gene's germline CDR1 is LNHDA and CDR2 SQIVND (reference sequence). Trimming removed 3 bases from V and 1 base from J; junction bases left unmatched: 4.

This CDR3 reads CAWSPSNYRSNEQFF. The CDR3 nucleotides are TGTGCCTGGAGCCCCTCTAACTATCGAAGCAATGAGCAGTTCTTC. The rearrangement links TRBV30 to TRBJ2-1; D is uncertain. CDR1 and CDR2 (germline): GTSNPN, SVGIG (reference sequence). The CDR3 has 15 residues. The V end was cut by 3 bases, the J end by 6 bases, with 18 bases between.

DNA for the CDR3: TGTGCCAGCAGCGCCCCGGGACAGGGGGTGCGAGTTCTTTTTCAGCCCCAGCATTTT. Protein: CASSAPGQGVRVLFQPQHF. This chain uses TRBV2 with TRBJ1-5; 11 bases match TRBD1. From germline, CDR1 is SNHLY and CDR2 FYNNEI. Unmatched junction bases numbered 19, after V lost 6 bases and J lost 6 bases. The CDR3 is made up of 19 amino acids.

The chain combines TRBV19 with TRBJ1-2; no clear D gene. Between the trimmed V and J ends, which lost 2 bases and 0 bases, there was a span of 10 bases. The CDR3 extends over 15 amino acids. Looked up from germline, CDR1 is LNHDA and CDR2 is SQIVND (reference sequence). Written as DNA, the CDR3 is TGTGCCAGTAGTATACGACATGGCGCTAACTATGGCTACACCTTC. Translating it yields CASSIRHGANYGYTF.

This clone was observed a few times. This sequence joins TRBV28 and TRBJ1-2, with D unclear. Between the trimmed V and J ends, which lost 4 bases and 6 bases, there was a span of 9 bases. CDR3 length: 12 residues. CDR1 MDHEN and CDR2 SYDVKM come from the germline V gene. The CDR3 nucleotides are TGTGCCAGCAGTTATCCCCCCGATGGCTACACCTTC. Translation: CASSYPPDGYTF.

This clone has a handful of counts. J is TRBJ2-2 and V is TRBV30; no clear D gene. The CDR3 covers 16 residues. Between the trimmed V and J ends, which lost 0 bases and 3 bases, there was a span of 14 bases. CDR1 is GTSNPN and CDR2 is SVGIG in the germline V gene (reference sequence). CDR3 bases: TGTGCCTGGAGTGTACCGACGGGCATGGACACCGGGGAGCTGTTTTTT. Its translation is CAWSVPTGMDTGELFF.

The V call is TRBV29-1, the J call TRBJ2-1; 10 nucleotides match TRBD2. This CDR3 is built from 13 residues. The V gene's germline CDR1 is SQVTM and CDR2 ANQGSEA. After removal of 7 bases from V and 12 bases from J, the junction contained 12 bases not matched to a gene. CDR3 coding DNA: TGCAGCGCCGTACCCCCAGCGGGAGGGGGGCAGTTCTTC. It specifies CSAVPPAGGGQFF.

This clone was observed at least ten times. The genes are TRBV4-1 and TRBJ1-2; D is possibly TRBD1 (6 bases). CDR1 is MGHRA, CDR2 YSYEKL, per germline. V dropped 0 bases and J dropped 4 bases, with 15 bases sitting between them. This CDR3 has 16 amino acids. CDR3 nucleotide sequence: TGCGCCAGCAGCCAAGATCAGGGGCAGGTGATCTATGGCTACACCTTC. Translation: CASSQDQGQVIYGYTF.

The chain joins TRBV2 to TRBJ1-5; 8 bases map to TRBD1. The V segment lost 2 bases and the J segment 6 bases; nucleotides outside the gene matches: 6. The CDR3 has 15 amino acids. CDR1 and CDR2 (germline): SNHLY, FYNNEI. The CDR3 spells CASSERRGQGQPQHF. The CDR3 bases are TGTGCCAGCAGTGAACGCAGGGGGCAAGGTCAGCCCCAGCATTTT. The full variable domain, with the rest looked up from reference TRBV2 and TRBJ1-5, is EPEVTQTPSHQVTQMGQEVILRCVPISNHLYFYWYRQILGQKVEFLVSFYNNEISEKSEIFDDQFSVERPDGSNFTLKIRSTKLEDSAMYFCASSERRGQGQPQHFGDGTRLSIL.

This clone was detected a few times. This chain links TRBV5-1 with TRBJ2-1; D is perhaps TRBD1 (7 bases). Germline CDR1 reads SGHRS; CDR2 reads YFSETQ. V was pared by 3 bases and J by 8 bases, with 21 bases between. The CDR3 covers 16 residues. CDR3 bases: TGCGCCAGCAGCTCCCAACAGGGGAAAAGGGAGGATGAGCAGTTCTTC. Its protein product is CASSSQQGKREDEQFF.

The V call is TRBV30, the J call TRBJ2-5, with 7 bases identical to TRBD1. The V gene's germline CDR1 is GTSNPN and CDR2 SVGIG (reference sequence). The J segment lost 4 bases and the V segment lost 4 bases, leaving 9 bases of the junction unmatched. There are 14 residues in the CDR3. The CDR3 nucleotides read TGTGCCTGGATGAGGGGGCTGGGGGCAGAGACCCAGTACTTC. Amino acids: CAWMRGLGAETQYF.

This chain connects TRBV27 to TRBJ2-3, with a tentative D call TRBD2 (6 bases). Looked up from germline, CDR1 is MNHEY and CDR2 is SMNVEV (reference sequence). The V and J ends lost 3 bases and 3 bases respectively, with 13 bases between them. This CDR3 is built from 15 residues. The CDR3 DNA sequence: TGTGCCAGCAGTTTGGTCGTGGGGGGTACAGATACGCAGTATTTT. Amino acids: CASSLVVGGTDTQYF.

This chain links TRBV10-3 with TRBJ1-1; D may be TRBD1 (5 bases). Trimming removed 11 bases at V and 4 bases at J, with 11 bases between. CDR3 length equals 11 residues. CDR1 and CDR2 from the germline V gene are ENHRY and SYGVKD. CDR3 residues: CAVGTVTEAFF. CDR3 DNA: TGTGCCGTCGGGACGGTCACTGAAGCTTTCTTT.

The CDR3 DNA sequence: TGTGCCAGCAACTCCGACGGAGGGGGCCCTAGCACAGATACGCAGTATTTT. Translated, it gives CASNSDGGGPSTDTQYF. The J gene is TRBJ2-3, the V gene TRBV7-9, with a weak D call TRBD1 (7 bases). The length of the CDR3 is 17 residues. Trimming took 7 bases from V and 0 from J, leaving 20 bases between them. Germline-derived CDR1 and CDR2 are SEHNR and FQNEAQ (reference sequence).

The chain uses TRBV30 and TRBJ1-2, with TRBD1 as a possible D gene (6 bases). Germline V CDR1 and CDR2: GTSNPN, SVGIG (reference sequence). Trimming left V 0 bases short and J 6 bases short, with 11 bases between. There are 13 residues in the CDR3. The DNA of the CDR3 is TGTGCCTGGAGTGTCCAGGGGATCCATGGCTACACCTTC. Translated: CAWSVQGIHGYTF.

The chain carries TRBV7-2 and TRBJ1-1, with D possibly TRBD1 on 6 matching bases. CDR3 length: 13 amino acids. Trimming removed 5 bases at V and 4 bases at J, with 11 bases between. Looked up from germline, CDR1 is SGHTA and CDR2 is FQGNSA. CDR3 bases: TGTGCCAGCAGCACCAAAGGGGGCACTGAAGCTTTCTTT. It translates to CASSTKGGTEAFF.